This TCR beta chain was recovered during a study of CD8 T cells in ankylosing spondylitis. Overall study findings and caveats: Clones tied to disease were said to be significantly enriched in matched ankylosing spondylitis synovial fluid. Previously reported in reactive arthritis synovial fluid and blood were some of the motif variants. CD8+ by phenotype, disease-linked clones were relatively rare in peripheral blood. Blood of patients with ankylosing spondylitis appeared to be characterized by a TCR beta motif of eight highly homologous variants.

Germline CDR1 reads LGHNA; CDR2 reads YSLEER. This CDR3 region has 13 residues. The V end was cut by 3 bases, the J end by 5 bases, with 10 bases between. Preparation of TCR beta libraries was done by quantitative 5'-RACE with molecular barcodes. TCRdb independently ran MiXCR on the 5' RACE reads; one entry per CDR3 protein. The data hold 700,000 to 850,000 distinct CDR3 sequences, with 12% observed a single time. Worth noting for this clonotype: Its antigen is currently unknown.

The sequence derives from a male donor with ankylosing spondylitis. Sample: blood, either unsorted or a sorted T cell fraction (not recorded which). V gene TRBV4-3 combines with J gene TRBJ2-5; D unclear. The CDR3 here is CASSHNRLETQYF. The CDR3 DNA is TGCGCCAGCAGCCATAACCGGCTGGAGACCCAGTACTTC.